Following are 9 T cell receptor beta chains from one sample sequenced in a study of T cells in women clearing cervical HPV infection. Sequenced by immunoSEQ multiplex PCR; TCRdb stores in-frame clones only, minus some. The sample holds about 20,000 clones. Sequenced input: blood buffy coat. The receptors come from a woman between 18 and 70 years old with a cervical HPV16 infection that either progressed to CIN3+ or cleared (not recorded which).

Worth noting for this clone: The CDR3 end is not reached by the read, which stops 3 residues before it; the germline J gene fills it in. The genes are TRBV29-1 and TRBJ2-4; D might be TRBD2 (7 bases). The CDR3 covers 15 residues. Per germline, CDR1 SQVTM and CDR2 ANQGSEA. Between the trimmed V and J ends, which lost 7 bases and 3 bases, there was a span of 19 bases. The sequenced part of the CDR3 DNA is TGCAGCGCCCGTAGGGGGGGGGCTCGCAAAAACATT. It codes for CSARRGGARKNI. The whole CDR3 protein reads CSARRGGARKNIQYF.

A remark on this clone: The sequence runs out 3 residues before the end of the CDR3; the remainder is reconstructed from the germline J gene. This rearrangement joins TRBV5-1 to TRBJ2-5; the match to TRBD1 covers 10 bases. The CDR3 has 14 amino acids. With 4 bases clipped from V and 5 bases from J, the junction kept 5 bases outside the gene matches. Germline assignment: CDR1 SGHRS and CDR2 YFSETQ. CDR3 loop: CASSPGQGVETQYF. CDR3 DNA, as far as it was read: TGCGCCAGCAGCCCTGGACAGGGGGTCGAGACC.

As for this clone: The read ends 3 residues before the CDR3 terminus; that terminus is restored from the germline J gene. The gene calls are TRBV16 and TRBJ2-7, with 7 nucleotides matching TRBD2. Looked up from germline, CDR1 is KGHSY and CDR2 is FQNENV. Trimming took 4 bases from V and 6 from J; bases not matched to a gene: 9. The CDR3 runs 14 residues. The DNA read from the CDR3 is TGTGCCAGCAGCCCGCAAGCGGGGAGTGGCGAG. Amino acid sequence: CASSPQAGSGE. From start to end, the CDR3 is CASSPQAGSGEQYF.

Concerning this clone: The CDR3 end falls 3 residues outside the read, so it is completed with the germline J gene. The rearrangement joins TRBV10-3 to TRBJ2-3, with 11 positions matching TRBD2. Trimming removed 6 bases from V and 2 bases from J; junction bases left unmatched: 4. Germline V gene lookup returns CDR1 ENHRY and CDR2 SYGVKD. The CDR3 is made up of 15 amino acids. CDR3 bases read: TGTGCCATCAGAGTAGCGGGAGGGCCCACAGATACG. Protein product: CAIRVAGGPTDT. The whole CDR3 is CAIRVAGGPTDTQYF.

Concerning this clone itself: Coverage ceases 3 residues before the CDR3 finishes, and the germline J gene fills in the end. The V gene is TRBV6-2 or TRBV6-3, the J gene TRBJ2-2; possibly TRBD1 for D (5 bases). This CDR3 contains 13 residues. The V gene's germline CDR1 is MNHEY and CDR2 SVGEGT. The CDR3 sequence is CASRRTNLEKLFF. The CDR3 DNA, read in part, is TGTGCCAGCAGGCGGACAAACCTGGAAAAG.

About this clone: The read ends 3 residues early relative to the CDR3; the germline J gene fills the gap. This sequence joins TRBV18 and TRBJ2-7; D possibly matches TRBD1 or TRBD2 (5 bases each). CDR1 is KGHSH, CDR2 LQKENI, per germline. This CDR3 region has 14 residues. V gave up 4 bases and J gave up 2 bases, with 12 bases separating them. This chain's CDR3 is CASSRGADTYEQYF. The CDR3 bases that were read are TGTGCCAGCTCACGAGGGGCGGATACCTACGAG.

With respect to this clone: The CDR3 is cut off 3 residues early in the read; its end comes from the germline J gene. J is TRBJ1-2 and V is TRBV7-6; a weak D match, TRBD1 (5 bases). This CDR3 comprises 15 residues. V was clipped by 5 bases and J by 0 bases, with 13 bases between them. CDR1 SGHVS and CDR2 FNYEAQ come from the germline V gene. The DNA read from the CDR3 is TGTGCCAGCAGCCTAAGGGGTGATTCTAACTATGGC. Amino acid sequence: CASSLRGDSNYG. The CDR3 in full is CASSLRGDSNYGYTF.

On this clone itself: With the read ending 3 residues before the CDR3 end, the germline J gene is used to fill in that end. The chain has TRBV18 and TRBJ2-3; TRBD2 agrees at 8 bases. J was trimmed by 2 bases and V by 4 bases; bases with no gene match: 8. The germline V gene encodes CDR1 KGHSH and CDR2 LQKENI. This CDR3 is 16 amino acids long. CDR3 protein: CASSQEVGGVTDTQYF. The part of the CDR3 DNA that was read is TGTGCCAGCTCACAAGAAGTCGGGGGGGTCACAGATACG. Full variable domain (rest looked up from reference TRBV18 and TRBJ2-3): NAGVMQNPRHLVRRRGQEARLRCSPMKGHSHVYWYRQLPEEGLKFMVYLQKENIIDESGMPKERFSAEFPKEGPSILRIQQVVRGDSAAYFCASSQEVGGVTDTQYFGPGTRLTVL.

Details on this clone: Read data end 3 residues before the CDR3 end; the end is taken from the germline J gene. The V call is TRBV30, the J call TRBJ1-5; D is possibly TRBD1 (6 bases). There are 17 residues in the CDR3. Deletions cut 3 bases from V and 1 base from J, with 19 bases between. From germline, CDR1 is GTSNPN and CDR2 SVGIG (reference sequence). The covered CDR3 bases are TGTGCCTGGAGAAATAGCAGGGGAGGCAGGAGCAATCAGCCC. Amino acid sequence: CAWRNSRGGRSNQP. The entire CDR3 protein is CAWRNSRGGRSNQPQHF.